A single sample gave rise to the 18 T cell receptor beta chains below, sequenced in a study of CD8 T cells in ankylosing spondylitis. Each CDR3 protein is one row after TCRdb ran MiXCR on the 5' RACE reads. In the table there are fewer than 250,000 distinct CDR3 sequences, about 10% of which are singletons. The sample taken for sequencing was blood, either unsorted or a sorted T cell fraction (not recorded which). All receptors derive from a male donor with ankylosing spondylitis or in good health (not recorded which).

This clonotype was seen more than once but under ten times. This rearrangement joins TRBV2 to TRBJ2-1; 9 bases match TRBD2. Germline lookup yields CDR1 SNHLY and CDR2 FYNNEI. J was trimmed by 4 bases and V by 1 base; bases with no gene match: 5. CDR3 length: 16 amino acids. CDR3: CASSEVAGGPYNEQFF. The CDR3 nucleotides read TGTGCCAGCAGTGAAGTGGCGGGAGGGCCTTACAATGAGCAGTTCTTC.

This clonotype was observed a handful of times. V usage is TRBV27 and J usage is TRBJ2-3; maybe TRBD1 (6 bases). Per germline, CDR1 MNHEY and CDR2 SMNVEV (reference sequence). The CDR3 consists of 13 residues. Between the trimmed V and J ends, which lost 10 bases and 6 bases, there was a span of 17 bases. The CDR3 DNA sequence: TGTGCCACGGGGCACAGGGCGAGGGATACGCAGTATTTT. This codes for CATGHRARDTQYF.

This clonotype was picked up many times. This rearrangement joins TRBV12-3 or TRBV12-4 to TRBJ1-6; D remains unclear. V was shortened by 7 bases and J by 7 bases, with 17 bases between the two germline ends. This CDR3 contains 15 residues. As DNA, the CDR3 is TGTGCCAGCACTCCGGGCACCGGAGGGAATTCACCCCTCCACTTT. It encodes CASTPGTGGNSPLHF.

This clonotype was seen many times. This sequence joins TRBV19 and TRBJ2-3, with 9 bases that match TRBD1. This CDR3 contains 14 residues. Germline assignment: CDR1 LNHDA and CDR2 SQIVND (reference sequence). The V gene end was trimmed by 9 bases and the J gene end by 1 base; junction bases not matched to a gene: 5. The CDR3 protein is CASTTGGGTDTQYF. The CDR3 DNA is TGTGCCAGCACGACAGGGGGAGGCACAGATACGCAGTATTTT. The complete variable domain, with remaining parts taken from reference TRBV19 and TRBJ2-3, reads DGGITQSPKYLFRKEGQNVTLSCEQNLNHDAMYWYRQDPGQGLRLIYYSQIVNDFQKGDIAEGYSVSREKKESFPLTVTSAQKNPTAFYLCASTTGGGTDTQYFGPGTRLTVL.

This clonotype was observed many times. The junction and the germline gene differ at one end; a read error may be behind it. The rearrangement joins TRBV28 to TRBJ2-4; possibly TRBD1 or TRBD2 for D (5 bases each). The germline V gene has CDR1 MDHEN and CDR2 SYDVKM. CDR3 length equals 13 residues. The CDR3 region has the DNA TGTGCCAGCAGTCCCATCGTCCCGACGGGGCTTCCCTTC. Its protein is CASSPIVPTGLPF. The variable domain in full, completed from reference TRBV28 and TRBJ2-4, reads DVKVTQSSRYLVKRTGEKVFLECVQDMDHENMFWYRQDPGLGLRLIYFSYDVKMKEKGDIPEGYSVSREKKERFSLILESASTNQTSMYLCASSPIVPTGLPFGAGTRLSVL.

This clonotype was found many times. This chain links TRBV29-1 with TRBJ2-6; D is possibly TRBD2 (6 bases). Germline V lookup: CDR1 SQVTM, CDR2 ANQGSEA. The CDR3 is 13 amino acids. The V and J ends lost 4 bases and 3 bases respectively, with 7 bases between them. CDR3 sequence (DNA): TGCAGCGTTGCGGGGGATGGGGCCAACGTCCTGACTTTC. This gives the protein CSVAGDGANVLTF.

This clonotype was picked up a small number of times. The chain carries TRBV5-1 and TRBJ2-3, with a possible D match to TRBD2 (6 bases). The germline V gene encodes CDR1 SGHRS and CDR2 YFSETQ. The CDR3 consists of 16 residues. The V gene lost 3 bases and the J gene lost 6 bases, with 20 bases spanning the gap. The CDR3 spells CASSSGAGLARDTQYF. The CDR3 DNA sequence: TGCGCCAGCAGCTCTGGCGCGGGACTGGCCAGGGATACGCAGTATTTT.

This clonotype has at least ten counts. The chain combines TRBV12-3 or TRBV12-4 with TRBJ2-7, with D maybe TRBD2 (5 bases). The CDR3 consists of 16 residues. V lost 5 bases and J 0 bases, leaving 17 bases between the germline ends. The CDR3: CASSLGSAAGSYEQYF. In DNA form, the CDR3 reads TGTGCCAGCAGTCTGGGCTCAGCGGCAGGCTCCTACGAGCAGTACTTC.

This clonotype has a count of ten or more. The CDR3 protein is CASSFSGGIRNTEAFF. The CDR3 DNA reads TGCGCCAGCAGCTTTTCAGGGGGGATTCGGAACACTGAAGCTTTCTTT. The J gene is TRBJ1-1, the V gene TRBV5-1, with 7 bases lining up with TRBD1. The CDR3 length is 16 residues. V dropped 2 bases and J dropped 1; count of bases not matched to a gene: 8. Looked up from germline, CDR1 is SGHRS and CDR2 is YFSETQ.

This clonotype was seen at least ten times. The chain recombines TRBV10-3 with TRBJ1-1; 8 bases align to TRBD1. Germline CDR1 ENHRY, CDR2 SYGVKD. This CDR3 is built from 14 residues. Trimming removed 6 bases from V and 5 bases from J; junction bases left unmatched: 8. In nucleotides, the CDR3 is TGTGCCATCAGCATCGGGACAGGCTCAACTGAAGCTTTCTTT. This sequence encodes CAISIGTGSTEAFF.

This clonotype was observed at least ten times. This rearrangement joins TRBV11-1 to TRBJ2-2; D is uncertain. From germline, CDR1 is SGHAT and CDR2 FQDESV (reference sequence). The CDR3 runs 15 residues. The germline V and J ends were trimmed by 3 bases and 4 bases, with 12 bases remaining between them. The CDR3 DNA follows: TGTGCCAGCAGCTTTGATAGGGTGGGCACCGGGGAGCTGTTTTTT. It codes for CASSFDRVGTGELFF.

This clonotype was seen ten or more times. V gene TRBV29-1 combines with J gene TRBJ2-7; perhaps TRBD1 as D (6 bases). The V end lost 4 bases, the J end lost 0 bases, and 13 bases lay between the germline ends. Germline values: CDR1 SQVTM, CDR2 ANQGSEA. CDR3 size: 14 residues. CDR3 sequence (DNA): TGCAGCGTTGGGCCAGGGGCCTCCTCCTACGAGCAGTACTTC. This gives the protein CSVGPGASSYEQYF.

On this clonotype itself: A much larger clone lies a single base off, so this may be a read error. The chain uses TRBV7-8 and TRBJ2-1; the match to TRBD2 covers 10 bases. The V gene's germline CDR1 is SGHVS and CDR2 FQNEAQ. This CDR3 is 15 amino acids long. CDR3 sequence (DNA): TGTGGCAGCAGCTTAACTAGCGGGGATTACAATGAGCAGTTCTTC. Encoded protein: CGSSLTSGDYNEQFF.

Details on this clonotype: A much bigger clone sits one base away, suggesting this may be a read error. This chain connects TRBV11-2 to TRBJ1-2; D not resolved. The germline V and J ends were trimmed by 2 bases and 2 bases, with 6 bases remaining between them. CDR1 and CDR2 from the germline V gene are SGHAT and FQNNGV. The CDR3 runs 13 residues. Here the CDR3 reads CASSLISNYGYTF. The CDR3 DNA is TGTGCCAGCAGCTTAATTTCAAACTATGGCTACACCTTC.

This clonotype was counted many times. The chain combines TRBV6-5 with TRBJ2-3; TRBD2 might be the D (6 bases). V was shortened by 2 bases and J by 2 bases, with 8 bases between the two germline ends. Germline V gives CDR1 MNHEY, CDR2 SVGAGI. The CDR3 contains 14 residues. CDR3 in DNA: TGTGCCAGCAGTTACAGGCGGGACACAGATACGCAGTATTTT. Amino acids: CASSYRRDTDTQYF.

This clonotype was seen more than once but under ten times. Here the CDR3 reads CSAIGRGAPFYEQYF. DNA of the CDR3: TGCAGTGCTATTGGGCGGGGGGCGCCGTTTTACGAGCAGTACTTC. The chain links TRBV20-1 to TRBJ2-7, with 8 positions matching TRBD2. Germline loops: CDR1 DFQATT, CDR2 SNEGSKA (reference sequence). Trimming cost V 4 bases and J 4 bases; bases outside gene matches: 12. The CDR3 is 15 amino acids.

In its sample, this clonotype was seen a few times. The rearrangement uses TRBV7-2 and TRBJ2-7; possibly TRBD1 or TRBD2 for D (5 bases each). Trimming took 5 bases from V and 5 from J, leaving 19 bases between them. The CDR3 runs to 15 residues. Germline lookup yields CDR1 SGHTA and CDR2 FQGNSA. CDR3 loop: CASSPIATVNNEQYF. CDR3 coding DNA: TGTGCCAGCAGCCCAATAGCGACAGTCAACAACGAGCAGTACTTC. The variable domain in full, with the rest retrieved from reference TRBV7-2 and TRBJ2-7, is GAGVSQSPSNKVTEKGKDVELRCDPISGHTALYWYRQSLGQGLEFLIYFQGNSAPDKSGLPSDRFSAERTGGSVSTLTIQRTQQEDSAVYLCASSPIATVNNEQYFGPGTRLTVT.

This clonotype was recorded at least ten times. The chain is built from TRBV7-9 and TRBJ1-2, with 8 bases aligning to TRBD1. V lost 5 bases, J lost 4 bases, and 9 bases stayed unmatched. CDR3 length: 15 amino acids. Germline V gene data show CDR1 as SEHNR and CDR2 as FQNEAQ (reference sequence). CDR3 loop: CASSEPGQGGYGYTF. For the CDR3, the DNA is TGTGCCAGCAGCGAACCTGGACAGGGTGGCTATGGCTACACCTTC.